This is a list of T cell receptor beta chains from one sample in a study of cytomegalovirus exposure and HLA in healthy donors. The protocol was immunoSEQ multiplex PCR, while the TCRdb copy is restricted to in-frame clones and leaves out a portion. The table records under 200,000 clones, roughly 75% of them present only once. Sequencing was done on a sample of PBMCs. Every receptor here comes from a male donor in good health and CMV-seronegative. CDR3s include the opening cysteine and the closing phenylalanine or tryptophan. A D gene is named only where the DNA matches it firmly. Part of the rows lack a size; the others show once, few, many or a class for expanded clones.

j_gene | len | d_gene | v_gene | abundance | CDR3aa | CDR3nt
TRBJ2-7 | 15 | NA | TRBV27 | NA | CASSFASSRIYEQYF | TGTGCCAGCAGTTTCGCCTCTTCTAGGATCTACGAGCAGTACTTC
TRBJ2-6 | 15 | NA | TRBV7-3 | few | CASSSQISGANVLTF | TGTGCCAGCAGCTCACAGATCTCTGGGGCCAACGTCCTGACTTTC
TRBJ1-2 | 13 | TRBD1 | TRBV5-4 | once | CASSSDRGEGYTF | TGTGCCAGCAGCTCCGACAGGGGAGAGGGCTACACCTTC
TRBJ2-3 | 15 | TRBD2 | TRBV9 | NA | CASSVAAGGADTQYF | TGTGCCAGCAGCGTAGCAGCGGGGGGGGCAGATACGCAGTATTTT
TRBJ2-6 | 18 | NA | TRBV28 | NA | CASSLEGLVLSGANVLTF | TGTGCCAGCAGTTTAGAGGGTCTAGTCCTCTCTGGGGCCAACGTCCTGACTTTC
TRBJ2-7 | 14 | TRBD1 | TRBV30 | few | CAWTTGGSPYEQYF | TGTGCCTGGACAACAGGGGGATCCCCCTACGAGCAGTACTTC
TRBJ2-6 | 15 | NA | TRBV18 | NA | CASSPRGSGANVLTF | TGTGCCAGCTCACCCCGGGGCTCTGGGGCCAACGTCCTGACTTTC
TRBJ2-1 | 17 | TRBD1 | TRBV7-9 | NA | CASSLRPGQGKGNEQFF | TGTGCCAGCAGCCTCAGACCGGGACAGGGGAAGGGCAATGAGCAGTTCTTC
TRBJ1-1 | 15 | NA | TRBV6-6 | NA | CASSYSQPGRTEAFF | TGTGCCAGCAGTTACTCTCAGCCGGGGAGGACTGAAGCTTTCTTT
TRBJ1-5 | 12 | NA | TRBV28 | NA | CASIRGGQPQHF | TGTGCCAGCATAAGGGGTGGTCAGCCCCAGCATTTT
TRBJ2-7 | 15 | TRBD1 | TRBV5-4 | NA | CASSFGQGESYEQYF | TGTGCCAGCAGCTTCGGACAGGGGGAATCCTACGAGCAGTACTTC
TRBJ2-7 | 15 | NA | TRBV21-1 | NA | CASSNLLAELYEQYF | TGTGCCAGCAGCAACCTCCTAGCGGAGCTTTACGAGCAGTACTTC
TRBJ2-1 | 18 | TRBD2 | TRBV15 | NA | CATSRVGSGGGGYNEQFF | TGTGCCACCAGCAGAGTCGGATCGGGCGGGGGGGGTTACAATGAGCAGTTCTTC
TRBJ2-3 | 17 | TRBD2 | TRBV5-4 | few | CASSQLAGGPSTDTQYF | TGTGCCAGCAGCCAACTAGCGGGGGGTCCTAGCACAGATACGCAGTATTTT
TRBJ1-2 | 14 | NA | TRBV19 | NA | CASSIGSRVYGYTF | TGTGCCAGTAGTATAGGTTCCAGGGTGTATGGCTACACCTTC
TRBJ1-1 | 17 | NA | TRBV15 | NA | CATSRDRGSIMNTEAFF | TGTGCCACCAGCAGAGATCGAGGTTCGATCATGAACACTGAAGCTTTCTTT
TRBJ1-4 | 16 | TRBD1 | TRBV28 | NA | CASSLSPGQGDEKLFF | TGTGCCAGCAGTTTATCTCCCGGACAGGGGGATGAAAAACTGTTTTTT
TRBJ2-7 | 12 | NA | TRBV28 | NA | CASSFLGYEQYF | TGTGCCAGCAGTTTCCTAGGCTACGAGCAGTACTTC
TRBJ2-5 | 16 | TRBD1 | TRBV15 | NA | CATSRGKRDRDETQYF | TGTGCCACCAGCAGAGGTAAACGGGACAGGGATGAGACCCAGTACTTC
TRBJ2-7 | 13 | NA | TRBV28 | NA | CASRLPTSYEQYF | TGTGCCAGCAGGCTACCGACTAGCTACGAGCAGTACTTC
TRBJ1-1 | 15 | NA | TRBV12-2 | NA | CASRLAATGLTEAFF | TGTGCAAGTCGCTTAGCGGCCACAGGGTTGACTGAAGCTTTCTTT
TRBJ1-5 | 13 | NA | TRBV6-6 | NA | CASTPGGNQPQHF | TGTGCCAGCACACCGGGAGGAAATCAGCCCCAGCATTTT
TRBJ2-5 | 17 | TRBD2 | TRBV5-4 | NA | CASSFSHSGRAVETQYF | TGTGCCAGCAGCTTCTCCCATAGCGGGAGGGCCGTGGAGACCCAGTACTTC
TRBJ2-3 | 15 | TRBD2 | TRBV6-6 | once | CASSPGLAGTDTQYF | TGTGCCAGCAGTCCTGGACTAGCGGGGACAGATACGCAGTATTTT
TRBJ1-2 | 12 | NA | TRBV5-6 | NA | CASSLSGWGYTF | TGTGCCAGCAGCTTATCAGGGTGGGGCTACACCTTC
TRBJ1-1 | 14 | NA | TRBV19 | few | CASRYRWANTEAFF | TGTGCCAGTAGGTACAGGTGGGCGAACACTGAAGCTTTCTTT
TRBJ1-2 | 14 | NA | TRBV5-5 | once | CASSLERANYGYTF | TGTGCCAGCAGCTTGGAGAGAGCTAACTATGGCTACACCTTC
TRBJ2-5 | 15 | TRBD1 | TRBV7-9 | NA | CASTRPRDSQETQYF | TGTGCCAGCACCCGCCCCCGGGACAGCCAAGAGACCCAGTACTTC
TRBJ2-1 | 14 | NA | TRBV9 | NA | CASSAPFIDWEQFF | TGTGCCAGCAGCGCACCCTTCATCGACTGGGAGCAGTTCTTC
TRBJ2-5 | 14 | TRBD2 | TRBV5-1 | NA | CASSLGSGSETQYF | TGCGCCAGCAGCTTGGGGAGCGGGAGTGAGACCCAGTACTTC
TRBJ1-2 | 15 | NA | TRBV6-7 | many | CASSKNLTGCNGYTF | TGTGCCAGCAGTAAAAATCTAACAGGATGCAATGGCTACACCTTC
TRBJ1-4 | 15 | NA | TRBV4-1 | NA | CASSQLTATNEKLFF | TGCGCCAGCAGCCAACTAACAGCAACTAATGAAAAACTGTTTTTT
TRBJ2-7 | 16 | NA | TRBV7-8 | NA | CASSLGAGALIVRQYF | TGTGCCAGCAGCTTAGGGGCGGGGGCCCTTATTGTCAGGCAGTACTTC
TRBJ1-6 | 15 | NA | TRBV4-1 | NA | CASSQRTGLISPLHF | TGCGCCAGCAGCCAACGAACGGGTCTTATATCACCCCTCCACTTT
TRBJ1-5 | 15 | TRBD1 | TRBV5-1 | NA | CASSLAGQGGQPQHF | TGCGCCAGCAGCTTGGCTGGACAGGGAGGTCAGCCCCAGCATTTT
TRBJ2-7 | 14 | TRBD1 | TRBV6-5 | NA | CASSPGATGREQYF | TGTGCCAGCAGTCCCGGGGCGACAGGGCGCGAGCAGTACTTC
TRBJ2-7 | 16 | TRBD1 | TRBV28 | once | CASSLWGQGASYEQYF | TGTGCCAGCAGTTTATGGGGACAGGGCGCATCCTACGAGCAGTACTTC
TRBJ1-4 | 13 | NA | TRBV5-8 | few | CASSTRQNEKLFF | TGTGCCAGCAGCACCCGACAGAATGAAAAACTGTTTTTT
TRBJ1-4 | 16 | TRBD1 | TRBV4-2 | few | CASSQDRQGENEKLFF | TGTGCCAGCAGCCAAGATAGACAGGGGGAAAATGAAAAACTGTTTTTT
TRBJ1-5 | 12 | NA | TRBV9 | NA | CASSSSDQPQHF | TGTGCCAGCAGCTCAAGCGATCAGCCCCAGCATTTT
TRBJ2-3 | 13 | TRBD1 | TRBV29-1 | few | CSVGQGVTDTQYF | TGCAGCGTTGGGCAGGGGGTAACAGATACGCAGTATTTT
TRBJ2-1 | 18 | NA | TRBV9 | NA | CASSVGWGRRGAHNEQFF | TGTGCCAGCAGCGTAGGGTGGGGGAGGAGAGGGGCCCACAATGAGCAGTTCTTC
TRBJ2-7 | 15 | TRBD2 | TRBV27 | few | CASSRSSGSPYEQYF | TGTGCCAGCAGCCGTTCTAGCGGGAGCCCCTACGAGCAGTACTTC
TRBJ2-1 | 12 | NA | TRBV7-2 | NA | CASSHPREEQFF | TGTGCCAGCAGCCACCCGAGGGAAGAGCAGTTCTTC
TRBJ2-5 | 16 | TRBD2 | TRBV9 | few | CASSVASGGAGETQYF | TGTGCCAGCAGCGTAGCGAGCGGGGGGGCAGGAGAGACCCAGTACTTC
TRBJ2-2 | 14 | NA | TRBV9 | NA | CASASGSSPGELFF | TGTGCCAGTGCATCGGGGTCGAGTCCCGGGGAGCTGTTTTTT
TRBJ2-5 | 14 | NA | TRBV27 | NA | CASRRQGVLETQYF | TGTGCCAGCAGACGTCAGGGTGTTTTAGAGACCCAGTACTTC
TRBJ2-7 | 14 | TRBD1 | TRBV19 | NA | CASSMTGGIYEQYF | TGTGCCAGTAGTATGACAGGGGGTATCTACGAGCAGTACTTC
TRBJ2-3 | 14 | NA | TRBV19 | NA | CASLGRVRTDTQYF | TGTGCCAGTCTCGGCCGGGTTAGAACAGATACGCAGTATTTT
TRBJ2-1 | 14 | NA | TRBV6-1 | few | CASSRRDGLNEQFF | TGTGCCAGCAGTAGGCGGGACGGTTTGAATGAGCAGTTCTTC
TRBJ1-1 | 13 | NA | TRBV11-3 | NA | CASSTAGNTEAFF | TGTGCCAGCAGCACGGCGGGAAACACTGAAGCTTTCTTT
TRBJ1-1 | 17 | TRBD1 | TRBV5-1 | NA | CASSLPGQGEGNTEAFF | TGCGCCAGCAGCCTCCCGGGACAGGGTGAGGGGAACACTGAAGCTTTCTTT
TRBJ2-1 | 13 | TRBD2 | TRBV12-5 | NA | CASASSGFGEQFF | TGTGCTAGTGCCAGTAGCGGGTTTGGTGAGCAGTTCTTC
TRBJ1-5 | 14 | TRBD1 | TRBV10-3 | few | CAIGGQGSNQPQHF | TGTGCCATCGGGGGACAGGGCTCCAATCAGCCCCAGCATTTT